Following are 11 T cell receptor beta chains from one sample sequenced in a study of T cells after yellow fever vaccination. One entry per CDR3 protein, called by TCRdb with MiXCR from the 5' RACE reads. Among 550,000 to 750,000 distinct CDR3 sequences listed, approximately 15% were seen once. This sample comprised PBMCs, obtained on the day of the yellow fever booster vaccination. These receptors all stem from a man aged 25 to 40 who received the YFV17D yellow fever vaccine.

This clonotype has a handful of counts. The rearrangement links TRBV4-3 to TRBJ2-7; D is perhaps TRBD1 (6 bases). The germline V gene encodes CDR1 LGHNA and CDR2 YSLEER. This CDR3 is 17 amino acids long. V lost 2 bases to trimming and J lost 2 bases, with 19 bases between them. In DNA form, the CDR3 reads TGCGCCAGCAGCCAATGGTACAGGGTGGGGAACACCTACGAGCAGTACTTC. Its protein product is CASSQWYRVGNTYEQYF.

This clonotype was seen a handful of times. J is TRBJ2-1 and V is TRBV6-2 or TRBV6-3; 9 bases map to TRBD2. From germline, CDR1 is MNHEY and CDR2 SVGEGT. The V segment lost 7 bases and the J segment 9 bases; nucleotides outside the gene matches: 13. This CDR3 contains 15 residues. The CDR3 is CASTPSSGRPSEQFF. In nucleotides, the CDR3 is TGTGCCAGCACACCTTCCAGCGGGAGGCCCAGTGAGCAGTTCTTC.

This chain links TRBV20-1 with TRBJ2-1, with D maybe TRBD1 (5 bases). The CDR3 has 11 amino acids. The germline V gene encodes CDR1 DFQATT and CDR2 SNEGSKA (reference sequence). The ends were cut back, 6 bases at V and 15 bases at J, with 18 bases in the middle. CDR3 in amino acids: CSATQGFSSFF. Written as DNA, the CDR3 is TGCAGTGCCACTCAGGGATTCTCCTCGTTCTTC.

This clonotype has only a few counts. The chain joins TRBV3-1 to TRBJ2-7; TRBD2 aligns across 13 bases. There are 16 residues in the CDR3. V lost 5 bases to trimming and J lost 1 base; unmatched junction nucleotides: 5. Germline assignment: CDR1 LGHDT and CDR2 YNNKEL (reference sequence). CDR3 DNA: TGTGCCAGCAGCTCTCGGACTAGCGGGGGTTCCTACGAGCAGTACTTC. Translation: CASSSRTSGGSYEQYF.

The CDR3 protein is CASSSGQGTTKNIQYF. The CDR3 DNA is TGCGCCAGCAGCTCGGGACAGGGAACTACCAAAAACATTCAGTACTTC. The rearrangement joins TRBV5-1 to TRBJ2-4; the match to TRBD1 covers 9 bases. The CDR3 runs to 16 residues. Losses at the gene ends were 3 bases for V and 2 bases for J; bases not matched to a gene: 6. CDR1 is SGHRS and CDR2 is YFSETQ in the germline V gene.

The chain joins TRBV30 to TRBJ2-1; TRBD2 aligns across 8 bases. Germline V gene sequence: CDR1 GTSNPN, CDR2 SVGIG (reference sequence). The CDR3 is made up of 13 amino acids. V gave up 7 bases and J gave up 0 bases; unmatched junction bases: 2. The CDR3: CAFSGDSYNEQFF. CDR3 bases: TGTGCCTTTAGCGGGGACTCCTACAATGAGCAGTTCTTC. The whole variable domain, filled in from reference TRBV30 and TRBJ2-1, reads SQTIHQWPATLVQPVGSPLSLECTVEGTSNPNLYWYRQAAGRGLQLLFYSVGIGQISSEVPQNLSASRPQDRQFILSSKKLLLSDSGFYLCAFSGDSYNEQFFGPGTRLTVL.

The table lists this clonotype with a few counts. This chain joins TRBV12-3 or TRBV12-4 and TRBJ1-2; D is undetermined. The V end was cut by 4 bases, the J end by 4 bases, with 13 bases between. This CDR3 is built from 14 residues. The CDR3 DNA is TGTGCCAGCAGTTCTACGGGAGTTTCCTATGGCTACACCTTC. It translates to CASSSTGVSYGYTF.

This clonotype was detected only a few times. The DNA for the CDR3 is TGTGCCAGCAGCCACCGGTACAATGAGCAGTTCTTC. This translates into CASSHRYNEQFF. The chain carries TRBV7-2 and TRBJ2-1; no reliable D call. Trimming took off 5 bases at V and 4 bases at J, with 6 bases between the two ends. The CDR3 extends over 12 amino acids. In germline, CDR1 is SGHTA, CDR2 FQGNSA.

Only a few counts were recorded for this clonotype. The chain recombines TRBV5-1 with TRBJ2-5, with D possibly TRBD2 on 5 matching bases. With 5 bases removed from V and 0 bases from J, the gap between germline ends came to 11 bases. Germline CDR1 SGHRS, CDR2 YFSETQ. CDR3 length: 14 residues. CDR3 sequence: CASSPEVYQETQYF. As DNA, the CDR3 is TGCGCCAGCAGTCCGGAGGTGTACCAAGAGACCCAGTACTTC.

The chain links TRBV4-3 to TRBJ1-1; unclear D gene. Between the trimmed V and J ends, which lost 0 bases and 0 bases, there was a span of 8 bases. Per the germline V gene, CDR1 is LGHNA and CDR2 is YSLEER. This CDR3 comprises 15 residues. The chain's CDR3 is CASSQDARMNTEAFF. CDR3 DNA: TGCGCCAGCAGCCAAGACGCCAGAATGAACACTGAAGCTTTCTTT.

In this sample, this clonotype turned up a few times. The J gene is TRBJ2-3, the V gene TRBV7-2; TRBD1 aligns across 9 bases. The germline CDR1 and CDR2 sequences are SGHTA and FQGNSA. V dropped 5 bases and J dropped 11; count of bases not matched to a gene: 14. The length of the CDR3 is 15 residues. The chain's CDR3 is CASSLPGQGAVGQYF. The CDR3, as DNA: TGTGCCAGCAGCCTGCCGGGACAGGGCGCTGTTGGGCAGTATTTT.